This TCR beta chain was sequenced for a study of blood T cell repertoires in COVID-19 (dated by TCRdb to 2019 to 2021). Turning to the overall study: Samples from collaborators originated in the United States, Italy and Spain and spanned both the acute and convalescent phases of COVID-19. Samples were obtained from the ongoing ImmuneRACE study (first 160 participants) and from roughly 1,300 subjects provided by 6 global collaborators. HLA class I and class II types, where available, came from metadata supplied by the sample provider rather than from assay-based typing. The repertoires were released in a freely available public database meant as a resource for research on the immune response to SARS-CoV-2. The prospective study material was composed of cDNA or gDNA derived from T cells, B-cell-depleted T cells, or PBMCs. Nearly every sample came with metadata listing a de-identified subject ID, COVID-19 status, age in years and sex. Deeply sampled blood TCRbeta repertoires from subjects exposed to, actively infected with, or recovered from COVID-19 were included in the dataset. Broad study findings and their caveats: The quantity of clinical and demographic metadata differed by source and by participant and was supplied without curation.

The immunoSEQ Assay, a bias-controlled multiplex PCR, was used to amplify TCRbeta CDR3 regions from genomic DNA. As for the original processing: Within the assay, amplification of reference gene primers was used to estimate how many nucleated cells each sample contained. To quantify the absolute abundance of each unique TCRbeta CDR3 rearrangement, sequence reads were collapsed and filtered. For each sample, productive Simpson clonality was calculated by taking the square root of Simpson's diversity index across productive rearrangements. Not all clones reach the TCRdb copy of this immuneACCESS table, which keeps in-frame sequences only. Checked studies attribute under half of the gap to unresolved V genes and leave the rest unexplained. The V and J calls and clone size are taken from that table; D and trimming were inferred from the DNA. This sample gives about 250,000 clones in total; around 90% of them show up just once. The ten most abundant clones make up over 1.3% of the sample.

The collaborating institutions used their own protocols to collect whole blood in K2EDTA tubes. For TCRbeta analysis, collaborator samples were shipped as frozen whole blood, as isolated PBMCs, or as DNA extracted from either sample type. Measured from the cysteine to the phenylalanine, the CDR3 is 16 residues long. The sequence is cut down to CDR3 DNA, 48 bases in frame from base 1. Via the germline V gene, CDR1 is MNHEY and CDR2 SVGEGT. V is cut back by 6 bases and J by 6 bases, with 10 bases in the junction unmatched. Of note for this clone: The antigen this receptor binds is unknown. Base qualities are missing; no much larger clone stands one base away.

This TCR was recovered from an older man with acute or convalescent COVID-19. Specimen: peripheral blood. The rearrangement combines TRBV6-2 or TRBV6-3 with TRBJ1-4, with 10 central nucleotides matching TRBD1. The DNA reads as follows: TGTGCCAGCAGCCGAGGGACAGGGGCGAGTCATGAAAAACTGTTTTTT. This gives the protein CASSRGTGASHEKLFF.